This TCR beta chain was obtained from a study of blood T cells in healthy people across ages. Study at large: About one barcoded beta molecule per two T cells came from capture by template switching. Study results and caveats: Naive T cell percentage showed a strong correlation with the diversity of TCR beta. The study lacked donor CMV status, which possibly confounded expanded clonotype changes.

Alongside a J-beta primer mix, a sample-barcoded 5' primer served in a second PCR lasting about 7 to 11 cycles. Tagging of each cDNA molecule was performed by a template-switch adaptor with 12 random nucleotides. MiXCR was run by TCRdb on the 5' RACE reads, yielding one entry per CDR3 protein. Among 2 million or so distinct CDR3 sequences listed, about 50% were seen once. Remarks on this clonotype: The antigen remains unidentified.

V was trimmed by 0 bases and J by 4 bases, leaving 13 bases between them. Per germline, CDR1 LGHNA and CDR2 YSLEER. This CDR3 region has 16 residues. The V and J genes are TRBV4-3 and TRBJ2-1; D might be TRBD1 (6 bases). Sequenced material: blood. This receptor was obtained from a woman aged 40 to 50 in good health. CDR3 DNA sequence: TGCGCCAGCAGCCAAGATGGGGGCAGAGCGTACAATGAGCAGTTCTTC. It codes for CASSQDGGRAYNEQFF.